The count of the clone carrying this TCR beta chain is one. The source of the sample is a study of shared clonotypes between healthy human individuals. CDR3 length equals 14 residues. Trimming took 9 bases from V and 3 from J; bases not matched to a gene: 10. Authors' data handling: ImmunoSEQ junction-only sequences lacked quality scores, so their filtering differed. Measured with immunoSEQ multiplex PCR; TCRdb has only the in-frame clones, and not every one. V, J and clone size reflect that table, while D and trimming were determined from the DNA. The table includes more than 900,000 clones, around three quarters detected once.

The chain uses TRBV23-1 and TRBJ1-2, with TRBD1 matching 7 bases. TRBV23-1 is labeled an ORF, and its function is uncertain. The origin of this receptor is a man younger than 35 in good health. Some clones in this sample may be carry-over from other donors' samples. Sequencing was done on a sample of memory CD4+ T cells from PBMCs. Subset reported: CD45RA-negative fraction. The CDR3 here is CARMPTGRDYGYTF. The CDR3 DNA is TGCGCCAGAATGCCGACAGGGAGAGACTATGGCTACACCTTC.